This is a list of T cell receptor beta chains from one sample in a study of control samples from healthy donors and cancer patients. The method was immunoSEQ multiplex PCR; TCRdb's version includes in-frame clones alone and lacks a portion of them. The table records roughly 99,000 clones, approximately 78% of them present only once. The sequenced sample was blood. These TCRs come from a man aged 55 to 70 in good health. The CDR3 runs from the conserved cysteine through the conserved F or W.

len | v_gene | CDR3aa
13 | TRBV6-5 | CASKMSGTYEQYF
14 | TRBV28 | CASTPPGMNTEAFF
14 | TRBV30 | CAWSVPLVKTEAFF
14 | TRBV2 | CASRASGGYNEQFF
17 | TRBV4-2 | CASSQAQPRTGYNEQFF
17 | TRBV5-1 | CASSLVPPEMVTDTQYF
13 | TRBV10-3 | CAIKPDREDTQYF
15 | TRBV28 | CASSFASLFNQPQHF
15 | TRBV11-2 | CASSLIQGAYNEQFF
16 | TRBV13 | CASSYGLAGVSGELFF
15 | TRBV5-6 | CASSAVGQGGQPQHF
13 | TRBV5-5 | CASSNTGIYGYTF
15 | TRBV29-1 | CSVSTGTGGSWEQYF
16 | TRBV6-5 | CASSYSYPGTGYGYTF
15 | TRBV7-6 | CASRSDESSYNEQFF
14 | TRBV14 | CASSQETGAYGYTF
16 | TRBV5-5 | CASSSGSPSSYNEQFF
13 | TRBV11-3 | CASSSRSGAEAFF
14 | TRBV5-1 | CASSPTVRDQPQHF
13 | TRBV6-6 | CASSWGRFYEQYF
15 | TRBV28 | CASSTDRDFSYEQYF
14 | TRBV6-4 | CASSDSGTSNEQFF
14 | TRBV29-1 | CSVRKDSHNSPLHF
15 | TRBV2 | CASSEAYLGDNEQFF
12 | TRBV13 | CASSFEGLEQFF
17 | TRBV3-1/TRBV3-2 | CASSQGPLSSGANVLTF
14 | TRBV28 | CASSFQGSNQPQHF
13 | TRBV6-5 | CASSYSPADTQYF
13 | TRBV27 | CASRSPGPNEQFF
15 | TRBV7-7 | CASSPGTSGRGEQFF
16 | TRBV3-1/TRBV3-2 | CASSQDRASGTAQAFF
15 | TRBV13 | CASSLEETPNTEAFF
15 | TRBV7-3 | CASSPTSGGAYEQFF
15 | TRBV6-1 | CASSEDGQGAYEQYF
15 | TRBV6-5 | CASRGGQGTYQPQHF
13 | TRBV11-2 | CASSTGTAGEQFF
14 | TRBV19 | CASSGHRGRSPLHF
15 | TRBV7-7 | CARGTGGKGTGELFF
17 | TRBV3-1/TRBV3-2 | CASSPISGGRAKNIQYF
9 | TRBV20-1 | CSAQETQYF
11 | TRBV29-1 | CSVGGAYEQYF
13 | TRBV30 | CAWSPDRAEPQHF
10 | TRBV6-2/TRBV6-3 | CASIPGGYTF
19 | TRBV3-1/TRBV3-2 | CASSQDLWGAEAYNSPLHF
13 | TRBV7-2 | CASSYPSTDTQYF
16 | TRBV10-3 | CAISEGGFATNEKLFF
13 | TRBV30 | CAWSVRTVYEQYF
15 | TRBV3-1/TRBV3-2 | CASSQLPGPNEKLFF
11 | TRBV28 | CVTRSGEAQHF
12 | TRBV7-9 | CASSLSSQPQHF
13 | TRBV6-5 | CASSPGTNYEQYF
16 | TRBV4-1 | CASSQVPPDRHYGYTF
15 | TRBV30 | CAWNYSPVNSYEQYF
14 | TRBV9 | CASSGPGFPEKLFF
14 | TRBV6-5 | CASSPLGETDTQYF
15 | TRBV5-1 | CASNEGQGRTDTQYF
14 | TRBV14 | CASSPTLHRDTQYF
13 | TRBV24-1 | CATSDARTGELFF
18 | TRBV1 | CTSTSRGLDPSGANVLTF
14 | TRBV28 | CASSLGGTQETQYF